The sequence of this T cell receptor (beta chain) was determined in a study of blood T cell repertoires in COVID-19. Overall study context: Both acute and convalescent COVID-19 samples were obtained from the United States, Italy and Spain.

The junction had 7 bases not matched to a gene; V was cut back by 5 bases and J by 7 bases. CDR3 length: 14 amino acids. CDR1 MDHEN and CDR2 SYDVKM come from the germline V gene. At least ten counts were recorded for this clone. Other DNA sequences of this sample code for an identical CDR3. Participants had their cohort set by participant-reported clinical history. Either two negative PCRs, clearance, or symptom resolution qualified Cohort 3 donors as recovered. Per the original data handling: Amplification from reference gene primers served as the basis for estimated nucleated cell counts. Sequenced by immunoSEQ multiplex PCR; TCRdb stores in-frame clones only, minus some. V and J calls and clone size are as listed in that table; D and trimming were resolved from the DNA. The sample holds 220,000 or so clones, over 80% seen once.

This chain links TRBV28 with TRBJ1-2; 10 bases match TRBD1. The clonotype was recovered from a woman in her thirties or forties who had recovered from COVID-19. Sequencing used PBMCs or T cells enriched from blood (not recorded which). The CDR3 spells CASSPDRGLGGYTF. DNA of the CDR3: TGTGCCAGCAGTCCTGACAGGGGGCTAGGTGGCTACACCTTC.